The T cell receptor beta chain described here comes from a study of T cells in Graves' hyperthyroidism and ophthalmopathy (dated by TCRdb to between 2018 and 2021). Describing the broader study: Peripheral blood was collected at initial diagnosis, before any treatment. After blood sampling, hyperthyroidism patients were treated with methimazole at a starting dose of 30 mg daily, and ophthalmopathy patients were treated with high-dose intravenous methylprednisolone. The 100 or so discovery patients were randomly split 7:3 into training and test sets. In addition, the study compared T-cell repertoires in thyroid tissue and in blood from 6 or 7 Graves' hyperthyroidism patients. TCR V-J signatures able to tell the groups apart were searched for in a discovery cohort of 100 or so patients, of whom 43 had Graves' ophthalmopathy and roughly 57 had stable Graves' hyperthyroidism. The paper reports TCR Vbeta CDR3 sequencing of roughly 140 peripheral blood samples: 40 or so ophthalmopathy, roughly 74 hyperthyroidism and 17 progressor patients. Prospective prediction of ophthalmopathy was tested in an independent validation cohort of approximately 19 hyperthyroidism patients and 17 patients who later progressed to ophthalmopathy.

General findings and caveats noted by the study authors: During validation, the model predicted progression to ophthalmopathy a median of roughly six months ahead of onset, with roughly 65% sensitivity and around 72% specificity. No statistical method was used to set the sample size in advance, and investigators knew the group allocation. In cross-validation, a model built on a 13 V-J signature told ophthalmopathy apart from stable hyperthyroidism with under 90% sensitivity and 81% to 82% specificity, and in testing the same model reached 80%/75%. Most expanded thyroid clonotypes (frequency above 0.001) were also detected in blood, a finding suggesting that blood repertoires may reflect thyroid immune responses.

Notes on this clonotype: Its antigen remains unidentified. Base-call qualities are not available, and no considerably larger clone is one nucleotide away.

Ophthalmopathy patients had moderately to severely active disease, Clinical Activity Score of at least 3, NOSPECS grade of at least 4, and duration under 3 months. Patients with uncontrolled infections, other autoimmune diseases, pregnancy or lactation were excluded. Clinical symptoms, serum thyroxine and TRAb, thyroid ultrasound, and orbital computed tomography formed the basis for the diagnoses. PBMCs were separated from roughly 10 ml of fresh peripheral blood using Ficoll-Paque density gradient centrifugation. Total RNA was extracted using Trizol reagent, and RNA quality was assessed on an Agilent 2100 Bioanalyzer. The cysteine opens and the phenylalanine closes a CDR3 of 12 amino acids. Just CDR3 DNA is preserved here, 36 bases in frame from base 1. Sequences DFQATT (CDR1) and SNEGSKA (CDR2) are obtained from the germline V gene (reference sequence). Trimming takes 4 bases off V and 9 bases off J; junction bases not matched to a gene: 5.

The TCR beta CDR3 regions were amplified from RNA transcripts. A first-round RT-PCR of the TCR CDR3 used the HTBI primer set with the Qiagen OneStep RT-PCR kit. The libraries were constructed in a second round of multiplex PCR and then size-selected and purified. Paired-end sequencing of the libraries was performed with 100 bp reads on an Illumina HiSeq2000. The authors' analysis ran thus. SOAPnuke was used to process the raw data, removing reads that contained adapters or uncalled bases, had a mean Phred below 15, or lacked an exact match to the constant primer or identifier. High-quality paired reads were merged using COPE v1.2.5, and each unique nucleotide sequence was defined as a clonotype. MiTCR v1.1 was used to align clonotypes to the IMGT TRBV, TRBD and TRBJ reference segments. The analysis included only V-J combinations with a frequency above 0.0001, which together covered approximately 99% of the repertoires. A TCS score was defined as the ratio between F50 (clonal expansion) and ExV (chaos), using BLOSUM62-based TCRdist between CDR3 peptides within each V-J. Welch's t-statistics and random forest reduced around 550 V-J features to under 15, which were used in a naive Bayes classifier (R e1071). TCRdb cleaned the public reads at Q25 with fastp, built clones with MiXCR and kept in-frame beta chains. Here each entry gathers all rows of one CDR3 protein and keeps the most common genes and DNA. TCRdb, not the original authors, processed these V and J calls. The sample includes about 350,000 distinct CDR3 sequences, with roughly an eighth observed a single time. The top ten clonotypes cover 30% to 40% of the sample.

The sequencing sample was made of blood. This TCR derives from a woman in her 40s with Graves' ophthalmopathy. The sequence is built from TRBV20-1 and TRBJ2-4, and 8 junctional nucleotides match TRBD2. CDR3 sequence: CSATGLAGIQYF. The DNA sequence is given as TGCAGTGCTACTGGACTAGCCGGCATTCAGTACTTC.